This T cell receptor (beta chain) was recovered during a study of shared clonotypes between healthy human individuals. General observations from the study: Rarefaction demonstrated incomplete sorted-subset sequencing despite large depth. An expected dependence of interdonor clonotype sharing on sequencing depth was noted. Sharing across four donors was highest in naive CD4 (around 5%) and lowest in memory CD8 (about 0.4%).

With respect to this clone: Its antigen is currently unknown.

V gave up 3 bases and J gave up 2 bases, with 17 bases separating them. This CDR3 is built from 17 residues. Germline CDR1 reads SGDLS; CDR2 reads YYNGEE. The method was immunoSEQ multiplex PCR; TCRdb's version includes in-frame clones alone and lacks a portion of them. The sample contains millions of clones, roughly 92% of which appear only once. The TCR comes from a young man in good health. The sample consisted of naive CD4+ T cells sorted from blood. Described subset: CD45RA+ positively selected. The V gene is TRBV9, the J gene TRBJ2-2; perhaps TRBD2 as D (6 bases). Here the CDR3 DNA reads TGTGCCAGCAGCGGAGGTCCCAGCGGGTATAACACCGGGGAGCTGTTTTTT. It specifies CASSGGPSGYNTGELFF.